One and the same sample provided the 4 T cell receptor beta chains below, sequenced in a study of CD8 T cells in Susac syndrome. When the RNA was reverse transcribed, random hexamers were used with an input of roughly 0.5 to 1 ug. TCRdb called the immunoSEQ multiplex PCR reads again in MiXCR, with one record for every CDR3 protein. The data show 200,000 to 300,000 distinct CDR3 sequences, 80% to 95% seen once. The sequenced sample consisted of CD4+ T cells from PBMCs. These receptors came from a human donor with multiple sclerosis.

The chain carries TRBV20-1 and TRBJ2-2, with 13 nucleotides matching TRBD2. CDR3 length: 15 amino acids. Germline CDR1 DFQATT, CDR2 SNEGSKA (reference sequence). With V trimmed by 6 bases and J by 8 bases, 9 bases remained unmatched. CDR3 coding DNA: TGCAGTGCGGGTGGACTAGCGGGAGTCCGTGGGGAGCTGTTTTTT. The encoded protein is CSAGGLAGVRGELFF.

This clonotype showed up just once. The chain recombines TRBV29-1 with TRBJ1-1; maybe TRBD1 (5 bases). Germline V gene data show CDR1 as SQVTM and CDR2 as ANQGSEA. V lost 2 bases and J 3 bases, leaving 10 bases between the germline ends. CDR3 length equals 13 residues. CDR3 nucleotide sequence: TGCAGCGTTGAACCCGGGGGGTACACTGAAGCTTTCTTT. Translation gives CSVEPGGYTEAFF.

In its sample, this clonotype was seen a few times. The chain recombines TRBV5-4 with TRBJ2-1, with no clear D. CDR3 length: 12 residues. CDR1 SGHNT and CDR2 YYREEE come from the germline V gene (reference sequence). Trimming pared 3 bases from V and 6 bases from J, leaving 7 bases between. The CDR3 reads CASSSDPNEQFF. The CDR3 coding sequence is TGTGCCAGCAGCTCGGATCCCAATGAGCAGTTCTTC.

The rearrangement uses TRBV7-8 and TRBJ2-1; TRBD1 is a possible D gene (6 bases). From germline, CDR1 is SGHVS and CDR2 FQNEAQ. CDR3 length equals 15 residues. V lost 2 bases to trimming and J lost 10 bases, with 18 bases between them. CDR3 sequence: CASSLKGDGLPEQFF. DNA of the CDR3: TGTGCCAGCAGCTTAAAGGGGGACGGGTTGCCCGAGCAGTTCTTC.